This paragraph reports one TCR beta chain. Clones were read by immunoSEQ multiplex PCR, and TCRdb kept only the in-frame ones, dropping some. Of a few hundred thousand clones in the sample, approximately 92% were seen once. The record originates from a study of control samples from healthy donors and cancer patients. The junction had 5 bases not matched to a gene; V was cut back by 7 bases and J by 3 bases. Per the germline V gene, CDR1 is MNHEY and CDR2 is SMNVEV (reference sequence). The CDR3 totals 13 residues. Sequencing used PBMCs. This TCR derives from a man aged 35-49 years with head and neck cancer. The V and J genes are TRBV27 and TRBJ2-7, with 8 bases lining up with TRBD2. DNA of the CDR3: TGTGCCAGCAATTTTCGGGGGGGCTACGAGCAGTACTTC. Its translation: CASNFRGGYEQYF.